The clone carrying this T cell receptor (beta chain) was seen a handful of times. The CDR3 length is 19 residues. Trimming took off 4 bases at V and 4 bases at J, with 26 bases between the two ends. Germline loops: CDR1 MDHEN, CDR2 SYDVKM. This entry is derived from a study of T cell repertoires in cytomegalovirus infection. MiXCR, applied by TCRdb to the reads, yields one record per CDR3 protein. The profile covers a few hundred thousand distinct CDR3 sequences, with over 20% appearing a single time and roughly 18% taken by the ten largest. The material sequenced was CD8+ T cells from PBMCs. The receptor was isolated from a human donor in good health (CMV status not recorded). Some clones in this sample may be carry-over from other donors' samples. The chain recombines TRBV28 with TRBJ2-1; possibly TRBD1 for D (6 bases). CDR3: CASSSPGTTLGSEYNEQFF. The CDR3 nucleotides are TGTGCCAGCAGTTCCCCCGGGACAACCCTTGGGTCGGAGTACAATGAGCAGTTCTTC.